The 3 T cell receptor beta chains listed next were all sequenced from one sample in a study of T cells in Graves' hyperthyroidism and ophthalmopathy. Using RNA transcripts as the source, TCR beta CDR3 regions were amplified. Carried out on the TCR CDR3, a first-round RT-PCR used the HTBI primer set. One entry per CDR3 protein, called by TCRdb with MiXCR from the multiplex PCR reads. The table has hundreds of thousands of distinct CDR3 sequences, over 15% seen once. Sequenced material: blood. The receptors were gathered from a woman under 30 with Graves' hyperthyroidism.

A few counts support this clonotype. The V and J genes are TRBV9 and TRBJ1-5; unclear D gene. Trimming took off 3 bases at V and 0 bases at J, with 7 bases between the two ends. Germline V lookup: CDR1 SGDLS, CDR2 YYNGEE. The CDR3 loop spans 14 amino acids. CDR3 in amino acids: CASSGADSNQPQHF. In DNA, the CDR3 is TGTGCCAGCAGCGGGGCCGATAGCAATCAGCCCCAGCATTTT.

The chain joins TRBV28 to TRBJ1-2, with 8 positions matching TRBD1. Germline values: CDR1 MDHEN, CDR2 SYDVKM. V shed 11 bases and J 0 bases; nucleotides not matched to a gene: 11. CDR3 size: 15 residues. The CDR3 DNA follows: TGTGCCGCACACAGGGGGTTTATAGCTAACTATGGCTACACCTTC. Translation: CAAHRGFIANYGYTF.

This clonotype was found many times. This chain's CDR3 is CASSVRTSRAEQYF. CDR3 nucleotides: TGTGCCAGCAGTGTCCGGACTAGCAGAGCCGAGCAGTACTTC. This sequence joins TRBV6-1 and TRBJ2-7, with 8 positions matching TRBD2. The CDR3 contains 14 residues. With V trimmed by 4 bases and J by 6 bases, 8 bases remained unmatched. Germline loops: CDR1 MNHNS, CDR2 SASEGT.